The rows below give T cell receptor beta chains drawn from one sample of a study of beta chain features in type 1 diabetes. The method was immunoSEQ multiplex PCR; TCRdb's version includes in-frame clones alone and lacks a portion of them. This sample has under 400,000 clones, with roughly a fifth found just once. The sample comprised naive CD4+ T cells from blood. The receptors derive from a woman younger than 35 in good health. Both conserved end residues are part of each CDR3. Size is stated for part of the rows, as once, few or many counts, or as a class when the clone is expanded.

>.|TRBJ1-5|13|TRBV10-3
CAIQGTSNQPQHF
>.|TRBJ2-7|17|TRBV7-2
CASSLFSAGTSGIQQYF
>.|TRBJ2-7|14|TRBV9
CASSVDRGSYEQYF
>.|TRBJ2-7|15|TRBV5-1
CASSLDLVGVYEQYF
>.|TRBJ1-4|14|TRBV30
CAWREGLPNEKLFF
>.|TRBJ2-5|16|TRBV11-2
CASSLPLPPYQETQYF
>.|TRBJ2-7|15|TRBV4-1
CASSQDPGVVGEQYF
>.|TRBJ1-1|11|TRBV29-1
CSVAWNTEAFF
>.|TRBJ2-3|14|TRBV7-9
CASSLIADTDTQYF
>.|TRBJ2-3|11|TRBV30
CAWTRSDTQYF
>few|TRBJ2-3|15|TRBV1
CTSSQVLRQTDTQYF
>.|TRBJ2-1|14|TRBV15
CATSRDLASNEQFF
>few|TRBJ2-4|15|TRBV28
CASSSPPAGAHIQYF
>.|TRBJ2-1|15|TRBV5-1
CASSWRTGANSEQFF
>.|TRBJ1-4|14|TRBV11-2
CASSRSGFREKLFF
>.|TRBJ2-5|12|TRBV5-1
CASLGQGETQYF
>few|TRBJ1-1|15|TRBV27
CASSSDRGLNTEAFF
>few|TRBJ2-1|13|TRBV9
CASSEGAENEQFF
>few|TRBJ2-1|15|TRBV9
CASSVGGLAGVEQFF
>few|TRBJ2-5|13|TRBV5-5
CASRPTGSETQYF
>few|TRBJ2-2|14|TRBV7-2
CASSPGLNTGELFF
>few|TRBJ2-5|13|TRBV18
CASSHSDRETQYF
>few|TRBJ1-2|14|TRBV5-1
CASSLPDRGYGYTF
>few|TRBJ2-5|12|TRBV7-2
CASSSEAKTQYF
>.|TRBJ2-1|17|TRBV14
CASSQDQGTSAYNEQFF
>few|TRBJ2-7|11|TRBV28
CASSVYYEQYF
>few|TRBJ2-5|16|TRBV4-1
CASSLSGGAGKETQYF
>few|TRBJ2-7|11|TRBV7-9
CASSLRYEQYF
>few|TRBJ2-5|15|TRBV5-1
CASSLTSGSGETQYF
>few|TRBJ2-5|12|TRBV7-2
CASTGAGETQYF
>.|TRBJ2-5|20|TRBV4-2
CASSQVASSGGAGPQETQYF
>.|TRBJ1-2|15|TRBV7-2
CASSPGVGQGYGYTF
>few|TRBJ2-3|14|TRBV11-2
CASSFEGDTDTQYF
>few|TRBJ1-2|11|TRBV7-2
CASTGYYGYTF
>few|TRBJ2-2|14|TRBV7-9
CATRGAANTGELFF
>.|TRBJ2-3|18|TRBV11-2
CASSLEAGGGPSTDTQYF
>.|TRBJ2-1|15|TRBV18
CASSPGLAAYNEQFF
>few|TRBJ2-2|15|TRBV7-9
CASSFSRGDTGELFF
>.|TRBJ1-4|16|TRBV7-9
CASSLSTGTGDEKLFF
>many|TRBJ2-6|17|TRBV7-8
CASSFRTGKSGANVLTF